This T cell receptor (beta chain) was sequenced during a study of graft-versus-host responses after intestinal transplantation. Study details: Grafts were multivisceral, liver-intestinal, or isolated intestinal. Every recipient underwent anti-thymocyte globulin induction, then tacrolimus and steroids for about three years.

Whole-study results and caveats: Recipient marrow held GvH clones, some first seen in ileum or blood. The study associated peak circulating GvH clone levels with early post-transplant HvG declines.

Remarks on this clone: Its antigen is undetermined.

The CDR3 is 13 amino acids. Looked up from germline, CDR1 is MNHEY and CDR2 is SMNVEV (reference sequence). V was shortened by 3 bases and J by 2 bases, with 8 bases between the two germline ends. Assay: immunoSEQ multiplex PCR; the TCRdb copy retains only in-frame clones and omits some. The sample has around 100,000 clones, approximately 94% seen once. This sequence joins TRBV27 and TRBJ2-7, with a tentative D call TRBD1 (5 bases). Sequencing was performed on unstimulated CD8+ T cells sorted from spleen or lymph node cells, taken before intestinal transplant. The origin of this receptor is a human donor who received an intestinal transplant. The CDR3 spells CASSLTAAYEQYF. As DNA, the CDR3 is TGTGCCAGCAGTTTGACAGCCGCCTACGAGCAGTACTTC.